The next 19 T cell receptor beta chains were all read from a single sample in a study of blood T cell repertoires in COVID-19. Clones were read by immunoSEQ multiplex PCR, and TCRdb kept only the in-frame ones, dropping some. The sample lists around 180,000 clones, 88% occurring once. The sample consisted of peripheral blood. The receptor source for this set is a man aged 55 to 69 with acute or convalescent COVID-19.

The CDR3 reads CSVDSKKSGYTF. Here the CDR3 DNA reads TGCAGCGTTGACTCAAAGAAGAGTGGCTACACCTTC. The rearrangement joins TRBV29-1 to TRBJ1-2; no clear D. Trimming removed 3 bases from V and 7 bases from J, with 12 bases in between. The CDR3 length is 12 residues. The germline CDR1 and CDR2 sequences are SQVTM and ANQGSEA.

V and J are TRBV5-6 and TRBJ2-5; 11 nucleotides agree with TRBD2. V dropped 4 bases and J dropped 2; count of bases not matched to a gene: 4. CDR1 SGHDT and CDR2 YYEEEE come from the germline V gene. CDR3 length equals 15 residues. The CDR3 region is CASSVGLAGQETQYF. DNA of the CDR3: TGTGCCAGCAGCGTCGGACTAGCGGGTCAAGAGACCCAGTACTTC. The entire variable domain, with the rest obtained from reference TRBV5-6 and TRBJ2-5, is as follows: DAGVTQSPTHLIKTRGQQVTLRCSPKSGHDTVSWYQQALGQGPQFIFQYYEEEERQRGNFPDRFSGHQFPNYSSELNVNALLLGDSALYLCASSVGLAGQETQYFGPGTRLLVL.

CDR3 bases: TGCAGCGTTGATTACGGCAGGGGGCCTACTGAAGCTTTCTTT. This encodes CSVDYGRGPTEAFF. This chain uses TRBV29-1 with TRBJ1-1, with 8 bases matching TRBD1. The CDR3 sequence is 14 residues long. The germline CDR1 and CDR2 sequences are SQVTM and ANQGSEA. The trim removed 3 bases at V and 5 bases at J, leaving 8 bases unmatched.

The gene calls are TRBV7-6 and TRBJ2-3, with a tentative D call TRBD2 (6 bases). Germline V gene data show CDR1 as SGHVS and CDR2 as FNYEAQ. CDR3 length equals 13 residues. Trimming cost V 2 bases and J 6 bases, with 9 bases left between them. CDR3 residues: CASSLYGTDTQYF. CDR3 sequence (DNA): TGTGCCAGCAGCTTATACGGGACTGATACGCAGTATTTT.

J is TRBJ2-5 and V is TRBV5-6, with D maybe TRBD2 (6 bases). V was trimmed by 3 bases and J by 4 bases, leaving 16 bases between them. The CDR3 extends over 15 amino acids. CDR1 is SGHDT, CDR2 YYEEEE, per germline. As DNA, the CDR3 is TGTGCCAGCAGCTGGCGGGGCGGTCGAACAGAGACCCAGTACTTC. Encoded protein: CASSWRGGRTETQYF.

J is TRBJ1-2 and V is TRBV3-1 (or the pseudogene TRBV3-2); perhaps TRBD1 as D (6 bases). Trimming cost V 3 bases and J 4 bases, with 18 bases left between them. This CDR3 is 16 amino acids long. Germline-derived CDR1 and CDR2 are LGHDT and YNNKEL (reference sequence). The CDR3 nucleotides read TGTGCCAGCAGCCAGAAAATCAGGGGATCGACCTATGGCTACACCTTC. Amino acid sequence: CASSQKIRGSTYGYTF.

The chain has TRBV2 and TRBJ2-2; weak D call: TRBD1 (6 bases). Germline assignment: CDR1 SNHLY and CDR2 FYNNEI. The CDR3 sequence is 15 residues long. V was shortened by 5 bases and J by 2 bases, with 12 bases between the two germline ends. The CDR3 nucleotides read TGTGCCAGCAGTCGCCGGGACACCAACACCGGGGAGCTGTTTTTT. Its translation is CASSRRDTNTGELFF.

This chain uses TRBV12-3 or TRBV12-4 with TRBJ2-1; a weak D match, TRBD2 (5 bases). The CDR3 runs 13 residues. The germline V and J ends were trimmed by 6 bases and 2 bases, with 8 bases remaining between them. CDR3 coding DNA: TGTGCCAGCAGGGCTAGCACCTACAATGAGCAGTTCTTC. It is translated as CASRASTYNEQFF.

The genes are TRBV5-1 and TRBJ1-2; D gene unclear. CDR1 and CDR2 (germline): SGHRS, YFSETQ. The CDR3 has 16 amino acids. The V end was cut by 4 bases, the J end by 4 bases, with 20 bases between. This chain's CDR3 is CASSLDGISSSYGYTF. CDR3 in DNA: TGCGCCAGCAGCCTCGACGGAATCTCCTCTAGCTATGGCTACACCTTC.

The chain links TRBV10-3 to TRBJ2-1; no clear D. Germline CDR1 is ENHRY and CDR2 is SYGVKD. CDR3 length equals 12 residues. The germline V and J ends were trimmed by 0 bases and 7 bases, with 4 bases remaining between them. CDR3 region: CAISESLNEQFF. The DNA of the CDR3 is TGTGCCATCAGTGAGTCTTTAAATGAGCAGTTCTTC.

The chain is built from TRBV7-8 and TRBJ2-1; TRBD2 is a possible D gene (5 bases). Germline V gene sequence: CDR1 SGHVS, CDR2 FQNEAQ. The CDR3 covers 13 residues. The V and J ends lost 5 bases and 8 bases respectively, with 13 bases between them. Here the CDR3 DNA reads TGTGCCAGCAGCCCTCTAGCTACGGATGAGCAGTTCTTC. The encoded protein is CASSPLATDEQFF. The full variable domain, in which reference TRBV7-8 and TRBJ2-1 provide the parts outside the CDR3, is GAGVSQSPRYKVAKRGQDVALRCDPISGHVSLFWYQQALGQGPEFLTYFQNEAQLDKSGLPSDRFFAERPEGSVSTLKIQRTQQEDSAVYLCASSPLATDEQFFGPGTRLTVL.

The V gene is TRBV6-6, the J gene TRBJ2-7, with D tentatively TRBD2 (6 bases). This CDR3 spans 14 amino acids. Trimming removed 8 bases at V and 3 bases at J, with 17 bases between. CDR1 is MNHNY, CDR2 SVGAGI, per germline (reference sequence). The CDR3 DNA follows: TGTGCCAGCGGTCTTATGGACGGGGGCTACGAGCAGTACGTC. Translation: CASGLMDGGYEQYV.

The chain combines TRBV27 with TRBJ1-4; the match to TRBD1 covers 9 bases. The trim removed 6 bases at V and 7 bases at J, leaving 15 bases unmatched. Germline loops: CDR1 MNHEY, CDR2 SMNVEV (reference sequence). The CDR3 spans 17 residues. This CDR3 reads CASRQNTGGAVSEKLFF. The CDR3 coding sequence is TGTGCCAGCAGGCAAAACACAGGGGGCGCCGTCAGTGAAAAACTGTTTTTT. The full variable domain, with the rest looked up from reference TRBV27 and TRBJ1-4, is EAQVTQNPRYLITVTGKKLTVTCSQNMNHEYMSWYRQDPGLGLRQIYYSMNVEVTDKGDVPEGYKVSRKEKRNFPLILESPSPNQTSLYFCASRQNTGGAVSEKLFFGSGTQLSVL.

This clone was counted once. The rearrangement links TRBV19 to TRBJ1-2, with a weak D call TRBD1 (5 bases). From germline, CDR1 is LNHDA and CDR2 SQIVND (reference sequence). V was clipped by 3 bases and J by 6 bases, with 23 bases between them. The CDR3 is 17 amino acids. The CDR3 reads CASSIVTPWGILNGYTF. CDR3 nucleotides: TGTGCCAGTAGTATCGTGACACCCTGGGGCATACTGAATGGCTACACCTTC.

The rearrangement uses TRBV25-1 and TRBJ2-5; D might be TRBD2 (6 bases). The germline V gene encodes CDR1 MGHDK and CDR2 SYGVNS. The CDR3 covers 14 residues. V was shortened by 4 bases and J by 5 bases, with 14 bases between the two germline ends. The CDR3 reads CASSVEGSGETQYF. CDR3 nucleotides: TGTGCCAGCAGTGTGGAGGGTTCGGGGGAGACCCAGTACTTC.

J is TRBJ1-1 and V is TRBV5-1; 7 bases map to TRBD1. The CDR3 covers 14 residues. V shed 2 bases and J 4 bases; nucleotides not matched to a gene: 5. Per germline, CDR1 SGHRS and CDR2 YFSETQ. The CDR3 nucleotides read TGCGCCAGCAGCTTAAGACAGGGAGGCACTGAAGCTTTCTTT. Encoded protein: CASSLRQGGTEAFF.

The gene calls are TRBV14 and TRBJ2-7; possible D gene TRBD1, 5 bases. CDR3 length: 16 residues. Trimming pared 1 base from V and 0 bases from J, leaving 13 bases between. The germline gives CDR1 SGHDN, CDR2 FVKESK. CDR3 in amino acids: CASSQALARVSYEQYV. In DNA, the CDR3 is TGTGCCAGCAGCCAAGCCCTTGCCAGGGTCTCCTACGAGCAGTACGTC.

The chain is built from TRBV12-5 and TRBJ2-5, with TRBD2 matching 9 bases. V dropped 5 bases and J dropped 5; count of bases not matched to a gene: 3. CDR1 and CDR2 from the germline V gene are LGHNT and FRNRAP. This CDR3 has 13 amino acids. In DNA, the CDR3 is TGTGCTAGTGGTACCCTAGCGGGGGAGACCCAGTACTTC. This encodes CASGTLAGETQYF.

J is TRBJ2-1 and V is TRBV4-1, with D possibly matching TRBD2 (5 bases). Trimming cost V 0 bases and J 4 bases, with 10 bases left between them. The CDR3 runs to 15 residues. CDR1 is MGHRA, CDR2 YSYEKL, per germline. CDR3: CASSQEIAIYNEQFF. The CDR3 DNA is TGCGCCAGCAGCCAAGAAATAGCGATTTACAATGAGCAGTTCTTC.